This passage covers 3 T cell receptor beta chains from one sample sequenced in a study of T cell responses to AZD1222 COVID-19 vaccine. Sequenced by immunoSEQ multiplex PCR; TCRdb stores in-frame clones only, minus some. The data contain 90,000 to 150,000 clones, approximately 90% of them seen just once; the ten biggest clones take up over 3.5%. Specimen: peripheral blood, collected on day 0 of AZD1222 vaccination. These receptors were taken from an adult in good health.

V gene TRBV11-2 combines with J gene TRBJ2-7, with 8 bases that match TRBD1. The CDR3 runs 16 residues. Germline lookup yields CDR1 SGHAT and CDR2 FQNNGV. With V trimmed by 1 base and J by 3 bases, 8 bases remained unmatched. The CDR3 here is CASSLGGDRGIYEQYF. CDR3 nucleotide sequence: TGTGCCAGCAGCTTAGGCGGTGACAGGGGCATCTACGAGCAGTACTTC. The whole variable domain, filled in from reference TRBV11-2 and TRBJ2-7, reads EAGVAQSPRYKIIEKRQSVAFWCNPISGHATLYWYQQILGQGPKLLIQFQNNGVVDDSQLPKDRFSAERLKGVDSTLKIQPAKLEDSAVYLCASSLGGDRGIYEQYFGPGTRLTVT.

The chain combines TRBV9 with TRBJ1-6; D not certain. Germline V lookup: CDR1 SGDLS, CDR2 YYNGEE. V was pared by 0 bases and J by 8 bases, with 9 bases between. The CDR3 consists of 14 residues. Here the CDR3 reads CASSVVAEDSPLHF. CDR3 bases: TGTGCCAGCAGCGTAGTGGCGGAAGATTCACCCCTCCACTTT.

The chain recombines TRBV5-6 with TRBJ2-3; 8 bases fit TRBD2. CDR3 length: 16 amino acids. The germline CDR1 and CDR2 sequences are SGHDT and YYEEEE. The ends lost 3 bases at V and 0 bases at J; junction bases unmatched: 6. CDR3 protein: CASSSTSGSSTDTQYF. As DNA, the CDR3 is TGTGCCAGCAGCTCCACTAGCGGCTCTAGCACAGATACGCAGTATTTT.